This TCR beta chain stems from a study of Graves' ophthalmopathy and Graves' hyperthyroidism. About the research overall: Researchers obtained peripheral blood at initial diagnosis, before any treatment had begun.

The diagnosis combined clinical symptoms, thyroxine, TRAb, thyroid ultrasound and orbital computed tomography scans. This clonotype has ten or more counts. Amplification from RNA transcripts yielded the TCR beta CDR3 regions. HTBI-primed first-round RT-PCR preceded second-round multiplex PCR. Each CDR3 protein gets one entry after TCRdb re-called the multiplex PCR reads with MiXCR. The table records 620,000 or so distinct CDR3 sequences, about a fifth of them present only once. Input material: peripheral blood. The source of this sequence is a woman younger than 35 with stable Graves' hyperthyroidism. Some clones in this sample may be carry-over from other donors' samples.

The CDR3 here is CAWSQDRGLDEQYF. In nucleotides, the CDR3 is TGTGCCTGGAGTCAGGACAGGGGGCTGGACGAGCAGTACTTC. J is TRBJ2-7 and V is TRBV30; 11 nucleotides align to TRBD1. V was clipped by 2 bases and J by 5 bases; unmatched bases: 5. The CDR3 totals 14 residues. Germline CDR1 GTSNPN, CDR2 SVGIG (reference sequence).